One and the same sample provided the 16 T cell receptor beta chains below, sequenced in a study of CD8 T cells in acute hepatitis C reinfection. The repertoire was sequenced with immunoSEQ multiplex PCR; TCRdb's copy has only in-frame clones and lacks some. The sample carries 30,000 to 40,000 clones, about 83% recorded once. Stated time point: naive CD8 control sorted from an acute-time-point sample. The sample taken for sequencing was naive CD8+ T cells from PBMCs. These TCRs come from a man aged 25-45 years with chronic hepatitis C.

The chain uses TRBV7-2 and TRBJ2-3; tentatively, D is TRBD1 or TRBD2 (5 bases each). Trimming removed 5 bases from V and 2 bases from J, with 14 bases in between. This CDR3 has 15 residues. The V gene's germline CDR1 is SGHTA and CDR2 FQGNSA. The CDR3 nucleotides are TGTGCCAGCAGCCCGGCCGGGGCCCACACAGATACGCAGTATTTT. Its protein is CASSPAGAHTDTQYF. Supplemented by reference TRBV7-2 and TRBJ2-3, the full variable domain reads GAGVSQSPSNKVTEKGKDVELRCDPISGHTALYWYRQSLGQGLEFLIYFQGNSAPDKSGLPSDRFSAERTGGSVSTLTIQRTQQEDSAVYLCASSPAGAHTDTQYFGPGTRLTVL.

The J gene is TRBJ1-5, the V gene TRBV27; no reliable D call. V was cut by 2 bases and J by 6 bases, with 11 bases left in between. From germline, CDR1 is MNHEY and CDR2 SMNVEV (reference sequence). CDR3 length: 14 residues. The chain's CDR3 is CASSLVGVGQPQHF. The CDR3 DNA reads as TGTGCCAGCAGTTTAGTTGGGGTGGGTCAGCCCCAGCATTTT.

The chain combines TRBV19 with TRBJ1-5; D gene ambiguous. This CDR3 contains 12 residues. Germline V gives CDR1 LNHDA, CDR2 SQIVND (reference sequence). The germline V and J ends were trimmed by 1 base and 7 bases, with 5 bases remaining between them. The CDR3 here is CASSIGIQPQHF. As DNA, the CDR3 is TGTGCCAGTAGTATAGGGATACAGCCCCAGCATTTT.

The V gene is TRBV7-9, the J gene TRBJ1-1; D may be TRBD1 (5 bases). V was cut by 7 bases and J by 8 bases, with 17 bases left in between. The CDR3 runs to 13 residues. Germline CDR1 reads SEHNR; CDR2 reads FQNEAQ (reference sequence). In DNA, the CDR3 is TGTGCCAGCACCCCAGGCGGGGGAGGAGAAGCTTTCTTT. The encoded protein is CASTPGGGGEAFF.

The chain employs TRBV7-6 and TRBJ2-7, with D maybe TRBD1 (6 bases). From germline, CDR1 is SGHVS and CDR2 FNYEAQ. Trimming pared 5 bases from V and 5 bases from J, leaving 16 bases between. The CDR3 contains 14 residues. The CDR3 loop is CASSDTGIGDEQYF. The DNA of the CDR3 is TGTGCCAGCAGCGACACAGGGATCGGGGACGAGCAGTACTTC.

This rearrangement joins TRBV7-6 to TRBJ2-5; D possibly matches TRBD1 or TRBD2 (6 bases each). The CDR3 has 18 amino acids. CDR1 is SGHVS and CDR2 is FNYEAQ in the germline V gene. Trimming took 3 bases from V and 0 from J, leaving 20 bases between them. The CDR3 DNA reads TGTGCCAGCAGCTTCCCCGTGAGAGGGGGACTTTACCAAGAGACCCAGTACTTC. This codes for CASSFPVRGGLYQETQYF.

The chain has TRBV5-4 and TRBJ2-1; no definite D call. Deletions cut 5 bases from V and 6 bases from J, with 6 bases between. The CDR3 sequence is 11 residues long. Germline V CDR1 and CDR2: SGHNT, YYREEE (reference sequence). The CDR3 sequence: CASSSLNEQFF. CDR3 coding DNA: TGTGCCAGCAGTTCTCTCAATGAGCAGTTCTTC.

This clone occurred once. Sequence at one end of the junction differs from germline and may be a read error. The rearrangement links TRBV2 to TRBJ1-1; D is ambiguous. CDR1 and CDR2 from the germline V gene are SNHLY and FYNNEI. This CDR3 is built from 10 residues. The CDR3 here is CASRDTKAFF. CDR3 nucleotides: TGTGCCAGCAGAGACACTAAAGCTTTCTTT.

The chain joins TRBV27 to TRBJ1-1; 9 positions match TRBD1. The CDR3 contains 15 residues. Germline V CDR1 and CDR2: MNHEY, SMNVEV (reference sequence). V trimming: 4 bases; J trimming: 5 bases; junction bases outside the gene matches: 8. CDR3 sequence: CASSYTGQGETEAFF. DNA for the CDR3: TGTGCCAGCAGTTATACGGGACAGGGTGAGACTGAAGCTTTCTTT.

The chain uses TRBV18 and TRBJ2-5; 9 nucleotides match TRBD2. There are 14 residues in the CDR3. Germline CDR1 and CDR2: KGHSH and LQKENI. The trim removed 4 bases at V and 2 bases at J, leaving 2 bases unmatched. CDR3 bases: TGTGCCAGCTCACGCGGGGGGGCTCAAGAGACCCAGTACTTC. It codes for CASSRGGAQETQYF.

CDR3 nucleotide sequence: TGCGCCAGCAGCTTGCCCGAGACAGGGGGATTTTTTAGCTCCTACAATGAGCAGTTCTTC. This encodes CASSLPETGGFFSSYNEQFF. The chain recombines TRBV5-1 with TRBJ2-1; TRBD1 matches at 9 bases. V gave up 1 base and J gave up 0 bases; unmatched junction bases: 14. The CDR3 covers 20 residues. Germline V gene data show CDR1 as SGHRS and CDR2 as YFSETQ. The entire variable domain, with the rest obtained from reference TRBV5-1 and TRBJ2-1, is as follows: KAGVTQTPRYLIKTRGQQVTLSCSPISGHRSVSWYQQTPGQGLQFLFEYFSETQRNKGNFPGRFSGRQFSNSRSEMNVSTLELGDSALYLCASSLPETGGFFSSYNEQFFGPGTRLTVL.

The CDR3 sequence: CASSLRTGGGYEQYF. The CDR3 nucleotides are TGTGCCAGCAGCTTGCGGACAGGGGGCGGGTACGAGCAGTACTTC. The V and J genes are TRBV5-5 and TRBJ2-7; the match to TRBD1 covers 11 bases. Germline lookup yields CDR1 SGHKS and CDR2 YYEKEE (reference sequence). The CDR3 covers 15 residues. V dropped 1 base and J dropped 4; count of bases not matched to a gene: 4.

The CDR3: CASSYGRNTEAFF. CDR3 nucleotides: TGTGCCAGCAGTTACGGCCGTAACACTGAAGCTTTCTTT. The rearrangement links TRBV27 to TRBJ1-1, with no clear D. The CDR3 covers 13 residues. The ends were cut back, 4 bases at V and 2 bases at J, with 8 bases in the middle. The germline CDR1 and CDR2 sequences are MNHEY and SMNVEV (reference sequence).

V usage is TRBV7-9 and J usage is TRBJ1-2, with 9 bases fitting TRBD1. CDR3 length: 16 residues. In germline, CDR1 is SEHNR, CDR2 FQNEAQ (reference sequence). Trimming cost V 5 bases and J 5 bases; bases outside gene matches: 12. Written as DNA, the CDR3 is TGTGCCAGCAGCCCTAGACAGGGGGTCGCGGAGTATGGCTACACCTTC. Its translation is CASSPRQGVAEYGYTF.

This clone was detected once. The genes are TRBV19 and TRBJ2-1; 8 bases are shared with TRBD2. The V segment lost 3 bases and the J segment 10 bases; nucleotides outside the gene matches: 11. The CDR3 contains 15 residues. From germline, CDR1 is LNHDA and CDR2 SQIVND (reference sequence). Here the CDR3 reads CASSIMSGSLNEQFF. The CDR3 nucleotides read TGTGCCAGTAGTATTATGAGCGGGAGTTTAAACGAGCAGTTCTTC.

The chain employs TRBV7-6 and TRBJ2-1; possibly TRBD1 for D (6 bases). The CDR3 runs to 14 residues. V gave up 3 bases and J gave up 6 bases, with 12 bases separating them. The V gene's germline CDR1 is SGHVS and CDR2 FNYEAQ. CDR3: CASSFVGQLNEQFF. CDR3 DNA: TGTGCCAGCAGCTTTGTAGGACAGCTCAATGAGCAGTTCTTC.